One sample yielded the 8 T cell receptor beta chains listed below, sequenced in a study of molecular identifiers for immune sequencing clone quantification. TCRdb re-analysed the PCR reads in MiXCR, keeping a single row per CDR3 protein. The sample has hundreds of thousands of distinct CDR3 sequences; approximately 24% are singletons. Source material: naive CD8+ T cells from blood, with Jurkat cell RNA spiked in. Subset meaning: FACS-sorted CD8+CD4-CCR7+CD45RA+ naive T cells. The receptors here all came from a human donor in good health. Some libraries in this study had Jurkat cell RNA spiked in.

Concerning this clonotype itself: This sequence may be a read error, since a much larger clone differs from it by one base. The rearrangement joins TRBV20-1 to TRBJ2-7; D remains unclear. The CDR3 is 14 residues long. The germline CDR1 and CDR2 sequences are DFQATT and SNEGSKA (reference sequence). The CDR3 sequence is CRARDLSTTYEQYF. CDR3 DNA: TGCAGAGCTAGAGATCTAAGTACTACCTACGAGCAGTACTTC.

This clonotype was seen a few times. The CDR3 region has the DNA TGTGCCAGCAGTTACTCGGTACTGTCTGAGCAGTTCTTC. It yields the protein CASSYSVLSEQFF. The rearrangement joins TRBV6-2 or TRBV6-3 to TRBJ2-1, with D unresolved. The germline gives CDR1 MNHEY, CDR2 SVGEGT. The CDR3 totals 13 residues. V lost 0 bases and J 9 bases, leaving 9 bases between the germline ends.

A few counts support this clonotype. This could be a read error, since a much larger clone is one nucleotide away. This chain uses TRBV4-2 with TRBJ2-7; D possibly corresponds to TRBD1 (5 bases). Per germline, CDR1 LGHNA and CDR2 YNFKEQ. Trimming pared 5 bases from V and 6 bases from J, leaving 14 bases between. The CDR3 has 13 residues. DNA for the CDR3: TGTGCCAGCAGCGCCCAGGGCTTCTGCGAGCAGTACTTC. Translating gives CASSAQGFCEQYF.

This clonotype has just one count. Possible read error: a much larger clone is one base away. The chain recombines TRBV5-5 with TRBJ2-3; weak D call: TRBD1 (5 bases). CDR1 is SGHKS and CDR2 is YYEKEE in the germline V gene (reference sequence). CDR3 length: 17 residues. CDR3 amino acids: CASSPRWGPSSTDTQDF. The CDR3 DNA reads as TGTGCCAGCAGCCCCCGCTGGGGCCCCTCCAGCACAGATACGCAGGATTTT.

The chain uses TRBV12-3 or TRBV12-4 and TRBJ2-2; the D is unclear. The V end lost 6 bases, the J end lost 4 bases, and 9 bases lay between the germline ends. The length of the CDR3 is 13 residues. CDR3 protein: CASRSIFTGELFF. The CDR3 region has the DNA TGTGCCAGCAGGTCAATTTTCACCGGGGAGCTGTTTTTT.

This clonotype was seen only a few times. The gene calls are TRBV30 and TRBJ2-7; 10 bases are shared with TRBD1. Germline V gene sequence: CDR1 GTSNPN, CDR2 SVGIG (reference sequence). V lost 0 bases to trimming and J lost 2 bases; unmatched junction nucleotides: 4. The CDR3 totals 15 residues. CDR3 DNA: TGTGCCTGGAGTGTAGGACAGGGGGTACCCTACGAGCAGTACTTC. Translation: CAWSVGQGVPYEQYF.

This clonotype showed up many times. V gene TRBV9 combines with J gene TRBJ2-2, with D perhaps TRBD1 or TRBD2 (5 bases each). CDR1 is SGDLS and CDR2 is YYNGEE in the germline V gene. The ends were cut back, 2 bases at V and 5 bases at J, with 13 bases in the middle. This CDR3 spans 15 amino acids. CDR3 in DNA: TGTGCCAGCAGCGTCTTCCGGGACGGGACCGGGGAGCTGTTTTTT. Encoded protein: CASSVFRDGTGELFF.

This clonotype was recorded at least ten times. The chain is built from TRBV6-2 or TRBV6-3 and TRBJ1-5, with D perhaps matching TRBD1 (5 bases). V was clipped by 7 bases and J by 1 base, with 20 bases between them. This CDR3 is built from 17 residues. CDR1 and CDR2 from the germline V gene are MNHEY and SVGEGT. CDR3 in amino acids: CASTWRRDLGSNQPQHF. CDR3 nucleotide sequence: TGTGCCAGCACCTGGCGCCGGGACTTGGGGAGCAATCAGCCCCAGCATTTT.